This T cell receptor beta chain was captured by sequencing in a study of shared clonotypes between healthy human individuals. Study results and caveats: The study found approximately 5% of naive CD4 clonotypes shared across a handful of donors.

The sample holds a few counts of this clone. Its antigen remains unidentified. This CDR3 region has 13 residues. Germline CDR1 and CDR2: SEHNR and FQNEAQ (reference sequence). V was shortened by 2 bases and J by 8 bases, with 10 bases between the two germline ends. Genomic DNA from each subset was divided evenly over several immunoSEQ plates. Profiled with immunoSEQ multiplex PCR; TCRdb holds only in-frame clones, not every one. The profile covers over a million clones, with about four fifths appearing a single time and 0.5% to 0.6% taken by the ten largest. CD45RA+ naive and CD45RA-negative memory subsets were separated from CD4+ cells.

The receptor was isolated from a man aged 18 to 30 in good health. Some clones in this sample may be carry-over from other donors' samples. Sequenced: memory CD4+ T cells from PBMCs. Sample subset: CD45RA-negative fraction. V and J are TRBV7-9 and TRBJ2-1; D is undetermined. The CDR3 DNA sequence: TGTGCCAGCAGCTTACCCACCCGGTATGAGCAGTTCTTC. Its translation is CASSLPTRYEQFF.